This T cell receptor beta chain is from a study of OX40 agonist ivuxolimab in advanced cancers. Study-level results: The mean number of expanded clones was higher in CD8+ T cells than in CD4+. With doses of 0.1-3.0 mg/kg, partial responders showed among the lowest clonal expansion.

Generated by immunoSEQ multiplex PCR, the TCRdb table keeps only in-frame clones and is missing some. The data hold about 67,000 clones, with 75% to 85% observed a single time. As to this clone: Its antigen is not known.

Patients had blood sampled at baseline and again on cycle 4 day 1 and cycle 7 day 1. In germline, CDR1 is WSHSY, CDR2 SAAADI. V lost 6 bases, J lost 2 bases, and 10 bases lay in between. The CDR3 loop spans 13 amino acids. The sequence derives from an adult with an advanced solid tumor such as melanoma, head and neck, liver or kidney cancer. The material sequenced was CD4+ or CD8+ T cells sorted from blood, taken in a trial of the OX40 agonist ivuxolimab. This chain connects TRBV10-2 to TRBJ2-5; maybe TRBD1 (5 bases). CDR3 sequence (DNA): TGCGCCAGCAGCGGACACTTACAAGAGACCCAGTACTTC. As protein: CASSGHLQETQYF.